A selection of T cell receptor beta chains follows, all from one sample in a study of beta chain features in type 1 diabetes. TCRdb's copy holds only in-frame clones and misses some; the assay was immunoSEQ multiplex PCR. The sample holds about 180,000 clones; about 7.9% are singletons and the top ten take roughly 0.46%. Sequences were obtained from central memory CD4+ T cells from blood. These receptors were collected from a man between 18 and 35 years old with type 1 diabetes. Each CDR3 is given with its conserved first and last residue. D genes are given only for firm matches. The listing skips clone size in some rows; elsewhere it reads once, few, many or a size class.

DNA	CDR3	V	J	D	size
TGTGCCAGCAGGACAGGGGAGAGTGGCTACACCTTC	CASRTGESGYTF	TRBV6-5	TRBJ1-2	TRBD1	.
TGTGCCAGCAGGCTGGGACAGAACACCGGGGAGCTGTTTTTT	CASRLGQNTGELFF	TRBV7-9	TRBJ2-2	.	many
TGTGCCAGCAGCCTTACTCCGACAGGACTCAACACTGAAGCTTTCTTT	CASSLTPTGLNTEAFF	TRBV7-2	TRBJ1-1	.	.
TGTGCCAGCAGCGTAGTCAACCAAGAGACCCAGTACTTC	CASSVVNQETQYF	TRBV9	TRBJ2-5	.	few
TGTGCCAGCAGCCCACCCCGCCGGGGACACGGGACCCAGTACTTC	CASSPPRRGHGTQYF	TRBV5-4	TRBJ2-5	.	.
TGTGCCAGCACTGAGTCTCGCGGTGAGCAGTTCTTC	CASTESRGEQFF	TRBV2	TRBJ2-1	.	.
TGTGCCAGCAGCCCCCAGGGGGACTCTGGGGCCAACGTCCTGACTTTC	CASSPQGDSGANVLTF	TRBV28	TRBJ2-6	TRBD1	many
TGCAGCGTTGGAAACAGCCCCTACGAGCAGTACTTC	CSVGNSPYEQYF	TRBV29-1	TRBJ2-7	.	many
TGTGCCTGGAGTCGCAAACTAGCGGCGTCCTACAATGAGCAGTTCTTC	CAWSRKLAASYNEQFF	TRBV30	TRBJ2-1	TRBD2	few
TGTGCCAGCAGTGCACTAGCGGGAGGGTGGGATGAGCAGTTCTTC	CASSALAGGWDEQFF	TRBV6-5	TRBJ2-1	TRBD2	.
TGTGCCAGCAGCCGACAGGACTACACTGAAGCTTTCTTT	CASSRQDYTEAFF	TRBV7-9	TRBJ1-1	.	few
TGTGCCAGCAGTTCTAACCGGGAAGACTACGAGCAGTACTTC	CASSSNREDYEQYF	TRBV7-2	TRBJ2-7	.	few
TGTGCCAGCAGCCTAGGACAGGGGATAAGTCAGCCCCAGCATTTT	CASSLGQGISQPQHF	TRBV7-2	TRBJ1-5	TRBD1	.
TGTGCCAGCAGCCAAGATCCGGGGAGTAGCGGGAGACGAGAGACCCAGTACTTC	CASSQDPGSSGRRETQYF	TRBV4-2	TRBJ2-5	TRBD2	.
TGTGCCAGCAGCCAAGTTGAACAGGGGAAAACTGAAGCTTTCTTT	CASSQVEQGKTEAFF	TRBV5-4	TRBJ1-1	TRBD1	few
TGTGCCAGCAGTTCTCAGGGGCCCGGCGGGGAGCTGTTTTTT	CASSSQGPGGELFF	TRBV28	TRBJ2-2	.	.